The present T cell receptor beta chain was sequenced within a study of shared clonotypes between healthy human individuals. Sequencing was performed with immunoSEQ multiplex PCR; in TCRdb, only in-frame clones are kept and a portion is missing. The profile shows hundreds of thousands of clones, around 73% of them singletons. This sequence originates from a woman aged 25 to 39 in good health. Source material: memory CD4+ T cells sorted from blood. The subset here: CD45RA-negative fraction.

For the CDR3, the DNA is TGTGCCAGCAGCTTTGAGGGAAGAAATGAGCAGTTCTTC. It translates to CASSFEGRNEQFF. The chain couples TRBV5-4 to TRBJ2-1; D is perhaps TRBD2 (5 bases). CDR3 length: 13 residues. The V gene lost 2 bases and the J gene lost 7 bases, with 10 bases spanning the gap. The germline CDR1 and CDR2 sequences are SGHNT and YYREEE (reference sequence). Together with reference TRBV5-4 and TRBJ2-1, the CDR3 gives the full variable domain: ETGVTQSPTHLIKTRGQQVTLRCSSQSGHNTVSWYQQALGQGPQFIFQYYREEENGRGNFPPRFSGLQFPNYSSELNVNALELDDSALYLCASSFEGRNEQFFGPGTRLTVL.